This record covers a single TCR beta chain. The data originate from a study of blood T cell repertoires in COVID-19. Study information: The United States, Italy and Spain were the sources of the acute and convalescent COVID-19 samples. From T cells, B-cell-depleted T cells, or PBMCs came the material, which was cDNA or gDNA.

Authors' analysis steps: Researchers report that nucleated cell counts were estimated from reference gene primer amplification. Clones were sequenced by immunoSEQ multiplex PCR, and TCRdb holds only the in-frame ones, with some missing. The V and J calls and clone size are taken from that table; D and trimming were inferred from the DNA. Here the sample spans roughly 170,000 clones, about 87% being singletons. Trimming at V came to 4 bases and at J to 3 bases, leaving 5 bases not matched to a gene. Germline CDR1 reads SGDLS; CDR2 reads YYNGEE. This CDR3 comprises 15 residues. The chain links TRBV9 to TRBJ2-3, with 10 bases aligning to TRBD1. Sample: peripheral blood. The receptor comes from a man aged 60-69 years with acute or convalescent COVID-19. The CDR3 is CASSSRQGATDTQYF. The DNA of the CDR3 is TGTGCCAGCAGCTCTCGACAGGGGGCAACAGATACGCAGTATTTT.